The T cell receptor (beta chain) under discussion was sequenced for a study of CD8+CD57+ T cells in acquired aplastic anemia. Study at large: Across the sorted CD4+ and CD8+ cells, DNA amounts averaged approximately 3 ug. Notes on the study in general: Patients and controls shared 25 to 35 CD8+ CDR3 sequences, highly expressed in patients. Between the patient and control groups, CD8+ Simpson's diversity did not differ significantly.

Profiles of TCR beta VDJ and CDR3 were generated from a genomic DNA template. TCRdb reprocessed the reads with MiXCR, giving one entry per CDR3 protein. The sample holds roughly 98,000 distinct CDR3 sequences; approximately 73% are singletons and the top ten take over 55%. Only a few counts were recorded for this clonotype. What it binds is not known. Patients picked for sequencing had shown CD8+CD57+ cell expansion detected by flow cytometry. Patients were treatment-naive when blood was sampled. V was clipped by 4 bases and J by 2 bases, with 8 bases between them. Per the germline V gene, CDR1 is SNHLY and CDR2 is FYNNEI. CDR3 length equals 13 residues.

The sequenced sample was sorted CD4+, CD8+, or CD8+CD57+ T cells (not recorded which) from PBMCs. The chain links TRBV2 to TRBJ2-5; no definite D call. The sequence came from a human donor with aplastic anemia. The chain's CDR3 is CASSGVGQETQYF. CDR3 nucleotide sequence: TGTGCCAGCAGTGGTGTCGGACAAGAGACCCAGTACTTC.